The clone carrying this T cell receptor (beta chain) occurred many times. No antigen is known for it. This specimen comes from a study of CD8 T cells in ankylosing spondylitis. Study findings and constraints: There was reportedly significant enrichment of clones that were disease-linked in matched ankylosing spondylitis synovial fluid. Past studies reported some motif variants in reactive arthritis synovial fluid and blood.

CDR1 is SGHAT, CDR2 FQNNGV, per germline. After removal of 4 bases from V and 3 bases from J, the junction contained 10 bases not matched to a gene. This CDR3 has 16 amino acids. TCRdb reprocessed the 5' RACE reads with MiXCR, giving one entry per CDR3 protein. The data hold approximately 190,000 distinct CDR3 sequences, with approximately 12% observed a single time. This sequence was found in a female donor with ankylosing spondylitis or in good health (not recorded which). Material: blood, either unsorted or a sorted T cell fraction (not recorded which). The chain employs TRBV11-2 and TRBJ2-7; 9 bases align to TRBD1. CDR3 sequence (DNA): TGTGCCAGCAGCTCATACCGGGACAGGGATTACTACGAGCAGTACTTC. This gives the protein CASSSYRDRDYYEQYF.